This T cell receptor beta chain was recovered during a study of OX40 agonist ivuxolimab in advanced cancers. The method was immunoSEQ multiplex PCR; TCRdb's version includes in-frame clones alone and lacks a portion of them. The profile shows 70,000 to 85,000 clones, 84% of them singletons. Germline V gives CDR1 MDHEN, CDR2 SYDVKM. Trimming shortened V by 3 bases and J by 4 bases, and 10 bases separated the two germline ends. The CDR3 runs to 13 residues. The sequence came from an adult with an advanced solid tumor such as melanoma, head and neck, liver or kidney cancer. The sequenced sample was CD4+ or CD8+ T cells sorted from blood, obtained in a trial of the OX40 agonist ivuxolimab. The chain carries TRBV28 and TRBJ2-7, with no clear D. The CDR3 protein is CASSFPNRYEQYF. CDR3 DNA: TGTGCCAGCAGTTTCCCAAACAGATACGAGCAGTACTTC.